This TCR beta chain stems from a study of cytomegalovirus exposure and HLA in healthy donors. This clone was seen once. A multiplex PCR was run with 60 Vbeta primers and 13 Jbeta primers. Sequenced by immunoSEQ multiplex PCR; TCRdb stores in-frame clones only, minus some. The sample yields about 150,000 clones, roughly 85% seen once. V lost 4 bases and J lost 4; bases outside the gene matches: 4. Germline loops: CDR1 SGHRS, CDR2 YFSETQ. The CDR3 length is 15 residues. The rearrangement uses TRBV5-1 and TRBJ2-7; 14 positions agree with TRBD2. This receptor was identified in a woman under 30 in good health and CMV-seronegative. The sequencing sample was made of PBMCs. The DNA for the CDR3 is TGCGCCAGCAGCCGGGGACTAGCGGGGGATTACGAGCAGTACTTC. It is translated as CASSRGLAGDYEQYF.